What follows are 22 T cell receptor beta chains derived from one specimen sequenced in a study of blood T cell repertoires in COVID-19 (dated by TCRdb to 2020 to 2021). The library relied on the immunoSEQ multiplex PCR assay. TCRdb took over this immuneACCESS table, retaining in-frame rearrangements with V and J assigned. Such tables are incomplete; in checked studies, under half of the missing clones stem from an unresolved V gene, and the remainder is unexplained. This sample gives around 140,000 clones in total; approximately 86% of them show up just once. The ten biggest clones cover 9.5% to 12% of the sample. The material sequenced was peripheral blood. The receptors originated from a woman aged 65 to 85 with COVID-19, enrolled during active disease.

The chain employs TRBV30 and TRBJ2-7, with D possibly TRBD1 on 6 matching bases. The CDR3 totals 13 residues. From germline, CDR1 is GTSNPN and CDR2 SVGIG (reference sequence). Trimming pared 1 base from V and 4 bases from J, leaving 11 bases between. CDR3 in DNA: TGTGCCTGGAGTGAACAGGGTTTTTACGAGCAGTACTTC. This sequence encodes CAWSEQGFYEQYF.

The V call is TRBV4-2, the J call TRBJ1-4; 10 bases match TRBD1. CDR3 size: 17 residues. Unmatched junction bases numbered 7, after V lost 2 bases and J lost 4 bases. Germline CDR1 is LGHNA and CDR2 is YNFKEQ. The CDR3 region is CASSQQWTGGGNEKLFF. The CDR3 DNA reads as TGTGCCAGCAGCCAACAATGGACAGGGGGTGGTAATGAAAAACTGTTTTTT.

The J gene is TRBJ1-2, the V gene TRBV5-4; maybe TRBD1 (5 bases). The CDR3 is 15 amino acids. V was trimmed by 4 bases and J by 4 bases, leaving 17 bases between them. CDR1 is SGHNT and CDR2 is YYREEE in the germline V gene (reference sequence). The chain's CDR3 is CASSPPGRGLYGYTF. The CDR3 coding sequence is TGTGCCAGCAGCCCGCCGGGGAGGGGACTCTATGGCTACACCTTC.

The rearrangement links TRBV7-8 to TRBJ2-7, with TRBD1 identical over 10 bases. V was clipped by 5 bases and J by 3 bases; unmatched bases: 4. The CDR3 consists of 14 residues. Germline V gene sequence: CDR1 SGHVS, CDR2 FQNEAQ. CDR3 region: CASSPRTGGYEQYF. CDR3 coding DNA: TGTGCCAGCAGCCCACGGACAGGGGGCTACGAGCAGTACTTC.

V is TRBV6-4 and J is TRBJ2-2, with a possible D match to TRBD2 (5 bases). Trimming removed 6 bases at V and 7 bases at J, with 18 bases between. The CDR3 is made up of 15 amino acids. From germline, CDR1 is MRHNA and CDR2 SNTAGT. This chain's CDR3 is CASRGAGSDGGELFF. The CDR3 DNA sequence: TGTGCCAGCAGAGGCGCGGGTTCCGACGGCGGGGAGCTGTTTTTT.

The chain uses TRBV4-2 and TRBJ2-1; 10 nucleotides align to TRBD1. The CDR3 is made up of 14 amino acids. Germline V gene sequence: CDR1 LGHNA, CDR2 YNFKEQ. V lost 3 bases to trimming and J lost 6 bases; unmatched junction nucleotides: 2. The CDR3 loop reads CASSQRTGGNEQFF. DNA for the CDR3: TGTGCCAGCAGCCAGCGGACAGGGGGCAATGAGCAGTTCTTC.

CDR3 bases: TGTGCCACCAGTGATACGGGACAGGCGGGCGTAGCCTACAATGAGCAGTTCTTC. Protein: CATSDTGQAGVAYNEQFF. V gene TRBV24-1 combines with J gene TRBJ2-1; 8 nucleotides line up with TRBD1. The germline gives CDR1 KGHDR, CDR2 SFDVKD. V lost 3 bases to trimming and J lost 2 bases; unmatched junction nucleotides: 11. There are 18 residues in the CDR3.

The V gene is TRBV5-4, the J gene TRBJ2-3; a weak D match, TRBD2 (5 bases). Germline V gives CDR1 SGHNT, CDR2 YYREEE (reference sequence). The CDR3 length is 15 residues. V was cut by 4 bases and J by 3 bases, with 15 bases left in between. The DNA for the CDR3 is TGTGCCAGCAGCCTAACACCAACTAGGACAGATACGCAGTATTTT. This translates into CASSLTPTRTDTQYF.

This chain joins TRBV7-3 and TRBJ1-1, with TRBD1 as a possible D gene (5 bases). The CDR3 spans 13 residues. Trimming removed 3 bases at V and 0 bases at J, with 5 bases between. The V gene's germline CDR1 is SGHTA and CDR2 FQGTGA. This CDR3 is CASSLTVNTEAFF. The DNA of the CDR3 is TGTGCCAGCAGCTTGACAGTGAACACTGAAGCTTTCTTT.

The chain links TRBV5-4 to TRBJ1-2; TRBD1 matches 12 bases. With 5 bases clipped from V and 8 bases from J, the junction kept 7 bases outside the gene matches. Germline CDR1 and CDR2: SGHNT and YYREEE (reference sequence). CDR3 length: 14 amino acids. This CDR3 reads CASSQGQGAGGYTF. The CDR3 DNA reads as TGTGCCAGCAGTCAGGGACAGGGGGCGGGAGGCTACACCTTC.

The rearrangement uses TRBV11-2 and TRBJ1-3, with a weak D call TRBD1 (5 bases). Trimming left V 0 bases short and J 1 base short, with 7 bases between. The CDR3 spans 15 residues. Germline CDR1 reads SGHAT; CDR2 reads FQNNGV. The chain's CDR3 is CASSLDQGSGNTIYF. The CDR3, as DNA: TGTGCCAGCAGCTTAGACCAGGGATCTGGAAACACCATATATTTT.

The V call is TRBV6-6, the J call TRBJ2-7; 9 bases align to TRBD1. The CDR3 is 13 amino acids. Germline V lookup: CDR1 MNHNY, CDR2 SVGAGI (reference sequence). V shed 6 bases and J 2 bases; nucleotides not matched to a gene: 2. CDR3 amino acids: CASSRDRAYEQYF. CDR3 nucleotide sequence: TGTGCCAGCAGCCGGGACAGGGCCTACGAGCAGTACTTC.

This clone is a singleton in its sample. DNA for the CDR3: TGTGCCAGCAGCGCTAGGCTTCACCAGGGCGAGCAGTACTTC. Translation: CASSARLHQGEQYF. The genes are TRBV5-6 and TRBJ2-7, with a weak D call TRBD1 (5 bases). The CDR3 has 14 amino acids. Germline loops: CDR1 SGHDT, CDR2 YYEEEE. The ends were cut back, 4 bases at V and 6 bases at J, with 17 bases in the middle.

Written as DNA, the CDR3 is TGTGCCAGCAGCTTGGCAGGGGGGAACACCATATATTTT. Its protein product is CASSLAGGNTIYF. The V call is TRBV5-6, the J call TRBJ1-3; 7 positions match TRBD1. V shed 0 bases, J shed 7 bases, and the junction held 1 base outside the gene matches. CDR1 is SGHDT and CDR2 is YYEEEE in the germline V gene. The CDR3 has 13 residues. Complete variable domain (other parts from reference TRBV5-6 and TRBJ1-3): DAGVTQSPTHLIKTRGQQVTLRCSPKSGHDTVSWYQQALGQGPQFIFQYYEEEERQRGNFPDRFSGHQFPNYSSELNVNALLLGDSALYLCASSLAGGNTIYFGEGSWLTVV.

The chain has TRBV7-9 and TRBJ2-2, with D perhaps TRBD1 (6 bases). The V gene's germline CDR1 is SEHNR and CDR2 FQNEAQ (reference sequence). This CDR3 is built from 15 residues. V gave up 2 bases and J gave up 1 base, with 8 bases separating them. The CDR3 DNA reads TGTGCCAGCAGCTTAAGCAGGGGGAACACCGGGGAGCTGTTTTTT. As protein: CASSLSRGNTGELFF. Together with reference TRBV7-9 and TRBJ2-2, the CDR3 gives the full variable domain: DTGVSQNPRHKITKRGQNVTFRCDPISEHNRLYWYRQTLGQGPEFLTYFQNEAQLEKSRLLSDRFSAERPKGSFSTLEIQRTEQGDSAMYLCASSLSRGNTGELFFGEGSRLTVL.

The CDR3 coding sequence is TGTGCCAGCAGTGGGACAGGGGCCACCGGGGAGCTGTTTTTT. Translation gives CASSGTGATGELFF. V is TRBV6-6 and J is TRBJ2-2; 10 bases line up with TRBD1. This CDR3 has 14 amino acids. The J segment lost 4 bases and the V segment lost 5 bases, leaving 1 base of the junction unmatched. The germline CDR1 and CDR2 sequences are MNHNY and SVGAGI (reference sequence).

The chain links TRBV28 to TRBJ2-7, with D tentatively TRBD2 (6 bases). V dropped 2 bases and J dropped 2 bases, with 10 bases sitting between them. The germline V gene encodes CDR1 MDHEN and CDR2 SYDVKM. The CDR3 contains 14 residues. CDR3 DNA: TGTGCCAGCAGTTTAGCGGGACCCGCCTACGAGCAGTACTTC. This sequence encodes CASSLAGPAYEQYF.

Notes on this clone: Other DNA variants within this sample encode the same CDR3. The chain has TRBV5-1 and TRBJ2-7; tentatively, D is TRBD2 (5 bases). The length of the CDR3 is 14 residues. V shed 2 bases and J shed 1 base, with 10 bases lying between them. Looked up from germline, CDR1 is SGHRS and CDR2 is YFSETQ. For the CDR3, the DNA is TGCGCCAGCAGCTTAGAGGGTTCTTCCTACGAGCAGTACTTC. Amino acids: CASSLEGSSYEQYF.

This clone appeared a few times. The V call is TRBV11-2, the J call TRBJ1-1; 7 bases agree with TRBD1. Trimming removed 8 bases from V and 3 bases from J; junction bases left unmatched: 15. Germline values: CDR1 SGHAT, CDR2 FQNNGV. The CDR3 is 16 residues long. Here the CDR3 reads CASARGQGVRDTEAFF. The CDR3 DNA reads TGTGCCAGCGCAAGGGGGCAGGGGGTCCGGGACACTGAAGCTTTCTTT.

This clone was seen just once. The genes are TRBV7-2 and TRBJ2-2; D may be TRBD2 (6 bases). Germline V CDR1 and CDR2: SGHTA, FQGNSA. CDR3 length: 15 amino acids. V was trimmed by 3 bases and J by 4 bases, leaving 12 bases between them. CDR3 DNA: TGTGCCAGCAGCTTGGCGGGATTAACCACCGGGGAGCTGTTTTTT. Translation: CASSLAGLTTGELFF.

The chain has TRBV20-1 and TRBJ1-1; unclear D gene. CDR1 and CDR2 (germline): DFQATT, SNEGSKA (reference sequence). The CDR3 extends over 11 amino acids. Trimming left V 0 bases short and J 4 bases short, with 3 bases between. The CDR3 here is CSARDFTEAFF. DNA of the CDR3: TGCAGTGCTAGAGACTTCACTGAAGCTTTCTTT.

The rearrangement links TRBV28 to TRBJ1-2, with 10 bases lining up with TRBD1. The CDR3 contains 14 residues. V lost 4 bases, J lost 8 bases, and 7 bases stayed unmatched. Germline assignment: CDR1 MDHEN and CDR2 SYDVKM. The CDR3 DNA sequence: TGTGCCAGCAGTTCACTCGGGACAGGGGAAGGCTACACCTTC. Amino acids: CASSSLGTGEGYTF.